This TCR beta chain was recovered during a study of cytomegalovirus exposure and HLA in healthy donors. The germline V and J ends were trimmed by 6 bases and 4 bases, with 22 bases remaining between them. In germline, CDR1 is MNHEY, CDR2 SMNVEV (reference sequence). The CDR3 runs to 18 residues. PCR used 60 Vbeta primers and 13 Jbeta primers. Using immunoSEQ multiplex PCR, the repertoire was profiled, and TCRdb retains in-frame clones only, with some absent. The table lists fewer than 150,000 clones, 75% to 90% of them singletons. The chain links TRBV27 to TRBJ1-6, with TRBD1 as a possible D gene (5 bases). Sample: PBMCs. The TCR comes from a middle-aged man in good health and CMV-seronegative. The CDR3 nucleotides read TGTGCCAGCAGGGGACTGGCTAACGGGGGGTATTATAATTCACCCCTCCACTTT. As protein: CASRGLANGGYYNSPLHF.